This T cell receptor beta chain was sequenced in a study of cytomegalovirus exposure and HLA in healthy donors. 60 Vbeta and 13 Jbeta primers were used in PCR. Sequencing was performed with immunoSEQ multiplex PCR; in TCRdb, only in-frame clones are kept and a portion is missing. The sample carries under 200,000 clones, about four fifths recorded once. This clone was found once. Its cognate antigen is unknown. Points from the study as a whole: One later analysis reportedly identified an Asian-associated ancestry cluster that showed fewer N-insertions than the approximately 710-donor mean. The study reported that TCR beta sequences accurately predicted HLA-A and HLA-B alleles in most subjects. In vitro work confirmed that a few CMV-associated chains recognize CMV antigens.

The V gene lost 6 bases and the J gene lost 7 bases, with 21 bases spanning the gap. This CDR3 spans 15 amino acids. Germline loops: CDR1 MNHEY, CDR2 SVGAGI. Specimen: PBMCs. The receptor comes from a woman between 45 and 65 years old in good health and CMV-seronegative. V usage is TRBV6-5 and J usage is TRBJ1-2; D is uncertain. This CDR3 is CASSSPAVGKAGYTF. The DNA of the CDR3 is TGTGCCAGCAGCTCGCCAGCGGTAGGAAAGGCTGGCTACACCTTC.